Shown below are 11 T cell receptor beta chains from a single sample sequenced in a study of T cell responses to AZD1222 COVID-19 vaccine (dated by TCRdb to 2020 to 2022). The time point label here, explained by the study, means: about 28 days (+/-7) after the second vaccine dose. This specimen's treatment or condition label, per the study, means: meningococcal conjugate vaccine given as trial control. The protocol used for the library was the immunoSEQ multiplex PCR assay. TCRdb carries this immuneACCESS record with in-frame sequences only. Its versions omit some clonotypes, under half of them owing to an unresolved V gene in the studies checked, with the rest unexplained. The table for this sample lists 65,000 to 85,000 clones; approximately 88% of them were counted only once. The ten largest clonotypes hold approximately 11% of the sample. The sample in question was peripheral blood, obtained 28 days after the second dose of the MenACWY control vaccine. Every receptor here comes from an adult who received the MenACWY meningococcal vaccine as a control.

The gene calls are TRBV6-4 and TRBJ2-1, with D maybe TRBD1 (6 bases). Per germline, CDR1 MRHNA and CDR2 SNTAGT. The CDR3 is 15 residues long. V was trimmed by 4 bases and J by 7 bases, leaving 17 bases between them. The CDR3 sequence: CASSAGGAGSNEQFF. The CDR3 DNA reads as TGTGCCAGCAGTGCTGGGGGCGCCGGAAGTAATGAGCAGTTCTTC.

This clone was detected once. The chain is built from TRBV6-1 and TRBJ1-5, with a weak D call TRBD1 (5 bases). Germline V gene data show CDR1 as MNHNS and CDR2 as SASEGT. V was pared by 1 base and J by 1 base, with 5 bases between. This CDR3 comprises 14 residues. CDR3 nucleotide sequence: TGTGCCAGCAGTGAAGGACAGAGCAATCAGCCCCAGCATTTT. It specifies CASSEGQSNQPQHF.

This CDR3 is CASSGTGGGTEAFF. CDR3 DNA sequence: TGTGCCAGTAGTGGGACAGGGGGGGGGACTGAAGCTTTCTTT. V is TRBV19 and J is TRBJ1-1; 11 positions match TRBD1. The CDR3 has 14 residues. The ends lost 5 bases at V and 5 bases at J; junction bases unmatched: 4. Per germline, CDR1 LNHDA and CDR2 SQIVND (reference sequence).

The rearrangement uses TRBV30 and TRBJ1-3; 9 bases line up with TRBD1. CDR1 GTSNPN and CDR2 SVGIG come from the germline V gene (reference sequence). V lost 7 bases and J lost 4; bases outside the gene matches: 11. The CDR3 is 15 amino acids. The CDR3 loop reads CALGQGPSRGNTIYF. The CDR3 nucleotides read TGTGCCTTGGGACAGGGCCCTTCCAGGGGAAACACCATATATTTT.

The rearrangement joins TRBV6-5 to TRBJ1-5, with unresolved D. This CDR3 has 14 amino acids. CDR1 is MNHEY, CDR2 SVGAGI, per germline. V shed 6 bases and J shed 3 bases, with 12 bases lying between them. This chain's CDR3 is CASRPRQTNQPQHF. The CDR3 DNA follows: TGTGCCAGCAGACCCCGACAAACCAATCAGCCCCAGCATTTT.

The chain carries TRBV29-1 and TRBJ1-4; 10 nucleotides align to TRBD1. Trimming removed 5 bases from V and 3 bases from J; junction bases left unmatched: 9. This CDR3 comprises 16 residues. CDR1 and CDR2 (germline): SQVTM, ANQGSEA. The CDR3 reads CSVFGTGALANEKLFF. The CDR3 coding sequence is TGCAGCGTTTTCGGGACAGGGGCCCTAGCTAATGAAAAACTGTTTTTT.

The chain joins TRBV21-1 to TRBJ2-5; TRBD1 is the table's D call, not checked against the DNA. TRBV21-1 constitutes a pseudogene. The CDR3 covers 15 residues. This chain's CDR3 is CASSAKGTGEETQYF. In DNA form, the CDR3 reads TGTGCCAGCAGCGCAAAAGGGACAGGGGAGGAGACCCAGTACTTC.

This clone has more than one count but fewer than ten. The V gene is TRBV5-1, the J gene TRBJ2-7, with TRBD1 identical over 8 bases. Unmatched junction bases numbered 16, after V lost 5 bases and J lost 3 bases. CDR1 and CDR2 (germline): SGHRS, YFSETQ. This CDR3 contains 17 residues. The CDR3 region is CASSRSGTGPTRYEQYF. CDR3 in DNA: TGCGCCAGCAGTAGAAGTGGGACAGGCCCCACCCGCTACGAGCAGTACTTC.

This chain uses TRBV18 with TRBJ2-1; no clear D. Trimming shortened V by 6 bases and J by 5 bases, and 14 bases separated the two germline ends. Germline assignment: CDR1 KGHSH and CDR2 LQKENI. CDR3 length: 14 residues. Written as DNA, the CDR3 is TGTGCCAGCTCGCATGCTTCGGGTAACAATGAGCAGTTCTTC. It codes for CASSHASGNNEQFF. The full variable domain, completed using reference TRBV18 and TRBJ2-1, is NAGVMQNPRHLVRRRGQEARLRCSPMKGHSHVYWYRQLPEEGLKFMVYLQKENIIDESGMPKERFSAEFPKEGPSILRIQQVVRGDSAAYFCASSHASGNNEQFFGPGTRLTVL.

The V and J genes are TRBV7-8 and TRBJ1-3; possible D gene TRBD1, 5 bases. The V and J ends lost 5 bases and 0 bases respectively, with 17 bases between them. The CDR3 has 17 residues. CDR1 is SGHVS and CDR2 is FQNEAQ in the germline V gene. CDR3 nucleotide sequence: TGTGCCAGCAGCCTCCGATCACAGGTGTCCTCTGGAAACACCATATATTTT. It encodes CASSLRSQVSSGNTIYF.

The gene calls are TRBV7-2 and TRBJ1-1, with D unclear. The germline CDR1 and CDR2 sequences are SGHTA and FQGNSA. The CDR3 consists of 15 residues. V was trimmed by 1 base and J by 8 bases, leaving 17 bases between them. The CDR3 region has the DNA TGTGCCAGCAGCTTAGATTTAGGCCGTTATGCAGAAGCTTTCTTT. It is translated as CASSLDLGRYAEAFF.